Below, 32 T cell receptor beta chains from the same sample are listed, as sequenced in a study of T cell responses to AZD1222 COVID-19 vaccine (dated by TCRdb to about 2021). The time point tag for this specimen amounts to: baseline before first vaccination. Library construction relied on the immunoSEQ multiplex PCR assay. TCRdb took this table from immuneACCESS and kept in-frame rearrangements with V and J called. Such tables lack part of the clones; where checked against another copy, unresolved V genes explain under half of the gap, and the rest is unexplained. The sample table contains 85,000 to 90,000 clones; only one count was recorded for over 85% of them. Approximately 2.1% of the sample goes to the ten largest clones. The sample was peripheral blood, taken on day 0 of AZD1222 vaccination. Source of these receptors: an adult in good health.

The chain recombines TRBV7-2 with TRBJ2-7; D uncertain. The V end was cut by 0 bases, the J end by 5 bases, with 5 bases between. CDR1 and CDR2 (germline): SGHTA, FQGNSA. CDR3 size: 12 residues. DNA of the CDR3: TGTGCCAGCAGCTTAGCGCAGAACGAGCAGTACTTC. This sequence encodes CASSLAQNEQYF.

The chain recombines TRBV3-1 (or the pseudogene TRBV3-2) with TRBJ2-7, with no clear D. The V end lost 8 bases, the J end lost 6 bases, and 17 bases lay between the germline ends. This CDR3 region has 13 residues. Germline V gives CDR1 LGHDT, CDR2 YNNKEL (reference sequence). CDR3 nucleotide sequence: TGTGCCAGCGGTGATGCAGGATTCAGCGAGCAGTACTTC. The encoded protein is CASGDAGFSEQYF.

The V call is TRBV10-1, the J call TRBJ1-3; D unclear. The V end lost 0 bases, the J end lost 5 bases, and 8 bases lay between the germline ends. The CDR3 is 14 residues long. Per germline, CDR1 WNHNN and CDR2 SYGVQD (reference sequence). The chain's CDR3 is CASSESGRRNTIYF. The DNA for the CDR3 is TGCGCCAGCAGTGAGTCGGGCAGGAGAAACACCATATATTTT.

This clone was seen once. V usage is TRBV5-6 and J usage is TRBJ2-7; the match to TRBD1 covers 11 bases. The CDR3 runs 17 residues. Germline assignment: CDR1 SGHDT and CDR2 YYEEEE. The V and J ends lost 2 bases and 2 bases, in that order; junction bases with no gene match: 9. For the CDR3, the DNA is TGTGCCAGCAGCTTAGGGTTCCCGGGACAGGGGGCCTACGAGCAGTACTTC. Translation: CASSLGFPGQGAYEQYF.

The J gene is TRBJ1-1, the V gene TRBV6-5; D gene uncertain. Germline V gene sequence: CDR1 MNHEY, CDR2 SVGAGI. Trimming removed 2 bases from V and 1 base from J, with 8 bases in between. CDR3 length: 14 residues. The DNA of the CDR3 is TGTGCCAGCAGTTACGGGGAAGGGAACACTGAAGCTTTCTTT. Translating it yields CASSYGEGNTEAFF.

The V and J genes are TRBV7-2 and TRBJ1-5, with 7 bases that match TRBD1. The junction had 12 bases not matched to a gene; V was cut back by 5 bases and J by 2 bases. Germline V gene sequence: CDR1 SGHTA, CDR2 FQGNSA. The CDR3 spans 17 residues. In DNA, the CDR3 is TGTGCCAGCAGCCCCAGTGGGGCAGGGGGTCGCAATCAGCCCCAGCATTTT. Amino acid sequence: CASSPSGAGGRNQPQHF.

This chain joins TRBV30 and TRBJ1-3; possibly TRBD1 for D (6 bases). V was cut by 1 base and J by 0 bases, with 10 bases left in between. The CDR3 covers 15 residues. From germline, CDR1 is GTSNPN and CDR2 SVGIG (reference sequence). The CDR3 DNA sequence: TGTGCCTGGAGTGCGGGACACCACTCTGGAAACACCATATATTTT. It specifies CAWSAGHHSGNTIYF.

The chain carries TRBV3-1 (or the pseudogene TRBV3-2) and TRBJ2-7; D uncertain. The V gene's germline CDR1 is LGHDT and CDR2 YNNKEL (reference sequence). The CDR3 contains 13 residues. With 1 base removed from V and 2 bases from J, the gap between germline ends came to 6 bases. The CDR3 protein is CASSQGWTYEQYF. The CDR3 DNA reads as TGTGCCAGCAGCCAAGGTTGGACCTACGAGCAGTACTTC.

The chain combines TRBV19 with TRBJ1-2; 9 bases agree with TRBD1. This CDR3 contains 12 residues. With 7 bases clipped from V and 7 bases from J, the junction kept 4 bases outside the gene matches. Germline V gene lookup returns CDR1 LNHDA and CDR2 SQIVND (reference sequence). Here the CDR3 DNA reads TGTGCCAGTAAACAGGGGGCCGGTGGCTACACCTTC. Translation gives CASKQGAGGYTF.

This CDR3 is CATSRGSLGQWNTEAFF. The CDR3 coding sequence is TGTGCCACCAGCAGAGGGTCGTTAGGACAGTGGAACACTGAAGCTTTCTTT. This chain connects TRBV15 to TRBJ1-1, with D possibly matching TRBD1 (6 bases). V dropped 1 base and J dropped 1 base, with 16 bases sitting between them. The CDR3 consists of 17 residues. Germline lookup yields CDR1 LNHNV and CDR2 YYDKDF (reference sequence).

The genes are TRBV14 and TRBJ2-7, with a tentative D call TRBD1 (5 bases). Germline CDR1 reads SGHDN; CDR2 reads FVKESK. Between the trimmed V and J ends, which lost 0 bases and 0 bases, there was a span of 12 bases. This CDR3 region has 16 residues. As DNA, the CDR3 is TGTGCCAGCAGCCAAGATTTCGGAACAGGCTCCTACGAGCAGTACTTC. Its translation: CASSQDFGTGSYEQYF.

The CDR3 sequence is CASSTLPGGGQPQHF. In DNA, the CDR3 is TGTGCCAGCAGCACACTCCCAGGGGGCGGTCAGCCCCAGCATTTT. The chain couples TRBV6-5 to TRBJ1-5, with 8 bases matching TRBD1. J gave up 6 bases and V 6 bases, and 10 bases lay outside the gene matches. CDR3 length: 15 residues. Germline V gene lookup returns CDR1 MNHEY and CDR2 SVGAGI.

This chain uses TRBV28 with TRBJ2-6; weak D call: TRBD1 (7 bases). Germline CDR1 and CDR2: MDHEN and SYDVKM. The CDR3 totals 16 residues. The V end was cut by 3 bases, the J end by 1 base, with 10 bases between. In DNA, the CDR3 is TGTGCCAGCAGTTTCAGGGGGGTATCTGGGGCCAACGTCCTGACTTTC. It translates to CASSFRGVSGANVLTF.

In this sample, this clone turned up a few times. The chain uses TRBV19 and TRBJ2-7; D is unresolved. The V end lost 7 bases, the J end lost 6 bases, and 7 bases lay between the germline ends. The germline gives CDR1 LNHDA, CDR2 SQIVND (reference sequence). The length of the CDR3 is 10 residues. The CDR3 bases are TGTGCCAGTAAGGGTTCCGAGCAGTACTTC. Encoded protein: CASKGSEQYF.

CDR3 DNA sequence: TGTGCCAGCAGCCAAGATCGGACTAGCACCAATGAGCAGTTCTTC. Its translation: CASSQDRTSTNEQFF. The genes are TRBV4-2 and TRBJ2-1, with TRBD2 identical over 8 bases. Germline values: CDR1 LGHNA, CDR2 YNFKEQ. The CDR3 runs 15 residues. The V segment lost 0 bases and the J segment 6 bases; nucleotides outside the gene matches: 4.

This clone was detected once. CDR3 nucleotides: TGTGCCACCAGTGCTTCGGGGGGCCCGGCCGGGGAGCTGTTTTTT. Translation gives CATSASGGPAGELFF. This chain joins TRBV24-1 and TRBJ2-2; tentative D call: TRBD2 (7 bases). This CDR3 is 15 amino acids long. V was trimmed by 5 bases and J by 6 bases, leaving 15 bases between them. Germline CDR1 and CDR2: KGHDR and SFDVKD.

The chain is built from TRBV18 and TRBJ2-3, with 8 bases matching TRBD1. J was trimmed by 5 bases and V by 7 bases; bases with no gene match: 5. Germline loops: CDR1 KGHSH, CDR2 LQKENI. This CDR3 has 13 residues. CDR3 loop: CASLTTGGDTQYF. As DNA, the CDR3 is TGTGCCAGCTTAACTACAGGGGGAGATACGCAGTATTTT.

The J gene is TRBJ2-3, the V gene TRBV4-3; 7 bases agree with TRBD2. This CDR3 has 16 amino acids. J was trimmed by 1 base and V by 3 bases; bases with no gene match: 7. Germline V gene lookup returns CDR1 LGHNA and CDR2 YSLEER. The CDR3 loop is CASSQGNGGGTDTQYF. CDR3 sequence (DNA): TGCGCCAGCAGCCAGGGAAATGGGGGGGGCACAGATACGCAGTATTTT.

The rearrangement joins TRBV25-1 to TRBJ2-1, with TRBD2 matching 11 bases. CDR1 MGHDK and CDR2 SYGVNS come from the germline V gene. CDR3 length: 14 residues. With 3 bases clipped from V and 6 bases from J, the junction kept 1 base outside the gene matches. The CDR3 is CASSDSGGANEQFF. The CDR3, as DNA: TGTGCCAGCAGTGATAGCGGGGGGGCCAATGAGCAGTTCTTC.

The V call is TRBV7-8, the J call TRBJ2-1; 7 bases are shared with TRBD2. CDR1 and CDR2 from the germline V gene are SGHVS and FQNEAQ. CDR3 length equals 13 residues. Unmatched junction bases numbered 3, after V lost 4 bases and J lost 6 bases. The CDR3 DNA is TGTGCCAGCAGCTACGGACTAGTCAATGAGCAGTTCTTC. Amino acid sequence: CASSYGLVNEQFF.

The chain couples TRBV3-1 (or the pseudogene TRBV3-2) to TRBJ2-1, with 14 bases identical to TRBD2. The CDR3 totals 17 residues. Germline V gene data show CDR1 as LGHDT and CDR2 as YNNKEL (reference sequence). J was trimmed by 7 bases and V by 4 bases; bases with no gene match: 9. CDR3 amino acids: CASSRGLAGGQPNEQFF. The CDR3 coding sequence is TGTGCCAGCAGCCGCGGACTAGCGGGGGGCCAACCTAATGAGCAGTTCTTC.

The chain recombines TRBV7-9 with TRBJ1-6; maybe TRBD1 (6 bases). This CDR3 comprises 15 residues. From germline, CDR1 is SEHNR and CDR2 FQNEAQ (reference sequence). V lost 5 bases to trimming and J lost 3 bases, with 11 bases between them. CDR3 in DNA: TGTGCCAGCAGCCTAGGGGGGGGCTATAATTCACCCCTCCACTTT. As protein: CASSLGGGYNSPLHF.

This sequence joins TRBV6-5 and TRBJ1-5, with unresolved D. V lost 6 bases and J lost 0, with 9 bases in between. In germline, CDR1 is MNHEY, CDR2 SVGAGI. The CDR3 is made up of 14 amino acids. CDR3 protein: CASRPGYSNQPQHF. Here the CDR3 DNA reads TGTGCCAGCAGACCCGGTTATAGCAATCAGCCCCAGCATTTT.

The chain uses TRBV27 and TRBJ1-1; TRBD1 is a possible D gene (6 bases). Deletions cut 5 bases from V and 5 bases from J, with 12 bases between. The length of the CDR3 is 13 residues. The V gene's germline CDR1 is MNHEY and CDR2 SMNVEV (reference sequence). The CDR3: CASSLQGRTEAFF. The CDR3 bases are TGTGCCAGCAGTCTCCAGGGGAGGACTGAAGCTTTCTTT.

The rearrangement links TRBV5-1 to TRBJ2-3, with 10 bases aligning to TRBD1. V shed 3 bases and J 4 bases; nucleotides not matched to a gene: 8. This CDR3 spans 16 amino acids. Germline V CDR1 and CDR2: SGHRS, YFSETQ. This CDR3 reads CASSWGDRGFADTQYF. The DNA for the CDR3 is TGCGCCAGCAGCTGGGGGGACAGGGGATTCGCAGATACGCAGTATTTT.

The chain uses TRBV27 and TRBJ2-3; unclear D gene. V lost 0 bases and J 0 bases, leaving 10 bases between the germline ends. Germline CDR1 and CDR2: MNHEY and SMNVEV (reference sequence). This CDR3 is built from 16 residues. The CDR3 bases are TGTGCCAGCAGTTTATCGTACGGACCTAGCACAGATACGCAGTATTTT. Translation gives CASSLSYGPSTDTQYF.

The V call is TRBV3-1 (or the pseudogene TRBV3-2), the J call TRBJ2-3; possibly TRBD2 for D (5 bases). The CDR3 covers 16 residues. V lost 0 bases to trimming and J lost 3 bases, with 13 bases between them. CDR1 is LGHDT, CDR2 YNNKEL, per germline (reference sequence). The CDR3, as DNA: TGTGCCAGCAGCCAAGATCGGATAGCGAGGACAGATACGCAGTATTTT. This codes for CASSQDRIARTDTQYF.

The genes are TRBV5-1 and TRBJ1-4; tentative D call: TRBD1 (5 bases). Trimming took off 1 base at V and 0 bases at J, with 16 bases between the two ends. This CDR3 region has 18 residues. Germline V gene sequence: CDR1 SGHRS, CDR2 YFSETQ. The CDR3 loop is CASSLWGGGPTTNEKLFF. The CDR3 nucleotides are TGCGCCAGCAGCTTGTGGGGGGGAGGCCCAACAACTAATGAAAAACTGTTTTTT.

V and J are TRBV7-8 and TRBJ1-3; tentatively, D is TRBD1 (5 bases). In germline, CDR1 is SGHVS, CDR2 FQNEAQ. The CDR3 length is 18 residues. V was shortened by 5 bases and J by 1 base, with 21 bases between the two germline ends. This CDR3 reads CASSARLGEMSSGNTIYF. Here the CDR3 DNA reads TGTGCCAGCAGCGCCAGACTAGGGGAAATGAGTTCTGGAAACACCATATATTTT.

This rearrangement joins TRBV11-2 to TRBJ2-3; no clear D. The CDR3 has 16 residues. In germline, CDR1 is SGHAT, CDR2 FQNNGV. V was cut by 2 bases and J by 0 bases, with 12 bases left in between. CDR3 amino acids: CASSLTGSPSTDTQYF. The CDR3 region has the DNA TGTGCCAGCAGCTTAACCGGTAGCCCTAGCACAGATACGCAGTATTTT.

The chain employs TRBV19 and TRBJ2-6, with D possibly matching TRBD2 (7 bases). V was pared by 8 bases and J by 1 base, with 15 bases between. This CDR3 spans 16 amino acids. Looked up from germline, CDR1 is LNHDA and CDR2 is SQIVND (reference sequence). CDR3 in DNA: TGTGCCAGTGAGAGGGGGAGGGTGTCTGGGGCCAACGTCCTGACTTTC. It is translated as CASERGRVSGANVLTF.

The chain couples TRBV25-1 to TRBJ2-5, with D hard to call. CDR1 MGHDK and CDR2 SYGVNS come from the germline V gene. This CDR3 comprises 12 residues. The V end was cut by 6 bases, the J end by 5 bases, with 10 bases between. CDR3 DNA sequence: TGTGCCAGCAGCCGGGCAAGGGAGACCCAGTACTTC. Protein product: CASSRARETQYF.